The rows below give T cell receptor beta chains drawn from one sample of a study of T cell changes during pregnancy in multiple sclerosis. The assay was immunoSEQ multiplex PCR, and TCRdb's table has in-frame clones only and misses some. The data show some 100,000 clones, 85% to 95% seen once. Sequencing used peripheral blood, obtained in the second trimester of pregnancy. The receptors derive from a female donor with multiple sclerosis, enrolled in a pregnancy study. CDR3s include the opening cysteine and the closing phenylalanine or tryptophan. The D gene is left open where the match is weak. Clone size is stated in some rows and not others, as once, few, many or a class when expanded.

cdr3_nt	cdr3_aa	clone_size	v_call	j_call	d_call
TGCAGCGTTGCCCCAGGGGTAGACGAGCAGTACTTC	CSVAPGVDEQYF	NA	TRBV29-1	TRBJ2-7	NA
TGTGCCAGCAGTTACTCGAGGCTAGTGCAGTTCTTC	CASSYSRLVQFF	NA	TRBV6-6	TRBJ2-1	NA
TGTGCCAGCAGTCCAACCGGGGTGAACACTGAAGCTTTCTTT	CASSPTGVNTEAFF	NA	TRBV7-3	TRBJ1-1	NA
TGTGCCAGCAGCCGCAATCCGCCGGCAGGGCGAGAGGAGACCCAGTACTTC	CASSRNPPAGREETQYF	NA	TRBV7-9	TRBJ2-5	NA
TGTGCCAGCAGTTCGGGACTAGCGGGAGGGCCGCTTACCGGGGAGCTGTTTTTT	CASSSGLAGGPLTGELFF	NA	TRBV28	TRBJ2-2	TRBD2
TGTGCCAGCAGTCCAAGAACTAGCGGGAAGGGGACCGGGGAGCTGTTTTTT	CASSPRTSGKGTGELFF	NA	TRBV2	TRBJ2-2	TRBD2
TGTGCCAGCAGCCTCACCCCTGAGGGGGCCTACAATGAGCAGTTCTTC	CASSLTPEGAYNEQFF	once	TRBV9	TRBJ2-1	NA
TGTGCCAGCAGTGCGGCGGCAACTAGCAATCAGCCCCAGCATTTT	CASSAAATSNQPQHF	NA	TRBV2	TRBJ1-5	NA
TGTGCCAGCAGTCCCCCATCCGGTTTAGCGGACTCCACCGGGGAGCTGTTTTTT	CASSPPSGLADSTGELFF	NA	TRBV9	TRBJ2-2	NA
TGTGCCATCAGTGCACTCTCCGGGGGTTTAAACACTGAAGCTTTCTTT	CAISALSGGLNTEAFF	NA	TRBV10-3	TRBJ1-1	NA
TGCGCCAGCAGTCCTGGGACATTCTACGAGCAGTACTTC	CASSPGTFYEQYF	NA	TRBV10-2	TRBJ2-7	NA
TGTGCCAGCAGCTTCGCGAGCTTCGAGCAGTACTTC	CASSFASFEQYF	once	TRBV5-6	TRBJ2-7	NA
TGTGCCAGCAGTGAACAGGGTCTGACCGGGGAGCTGTTTTTT	CASSEQGLTGELFF	once	TRBV6-4	TRBJ2-2	NA
TGTGCCAGCTCACCCATGCAGGGTCGGGACTATGGCTACACCTTC	CASSPMQGRDYGYTF	NA	TRBV18	TRBJ1-2	NA
TGTGCCAGCAGTTACTCACGCGCGGTGGAGACCCAGTACTTC	CASSYSRAVETQYF	NA	TRBV6-5	TRBJ2-5	NA
TGCAGCGTTGCGTTTGACACAGCGGGAGGCAATCAGCCCCAGCATTTT	CSVAFDTAGGNQPQHF	NA	TRBV29-1	TRBJ1-5	NA
TGTGCCAGCAGCTTAAGCGTTTTAAGTCCGACCACAGATACGCAGTATTTT	CASSLSVLSPTTDTQYF	NA	TRBV13	TRBJ2-3	NA
TGCGCCAGCAGCTTCGCGCTGGACCGGGACAGCGGACGTGAAGCTTTCTTT	CASSFALDRDSGREAFF	NA	TRBV5-1	TRBJ1-1	TRBD1
TGTGCCAGCAGTGACTCGGACAGCTCTGGGGCCAACGTCCTGACTTTC	CASSDSDSSGANVLTF	NA	TRBV6-4	TRBJ2-6	NA
TGTGCCAGCAGTTACGAGGTGACAGGGCGGAACACTGAAGCTTTCTTT	CASSYEVTGRNTEAFF	NA	TRBV6-5	TRBJ1-1	TRBD1
TGTGCCAGTAGCCCGAGACTAGCGGGGAACACCGGGGAGCTGTTTTTT	CASSPRLAGNTGELFF	NA	TRBV19	TRBJ2-2	TRBD2
TGTGCCAGCAGCTTAGGCCCCCTAGCGGGAGGCGAGCAGTACTTC	CASSLGPLAGGEQYF	NA	TRBV13	TRBJ2-7	TRBD2
TGTGCCAGCAGCTTAGCGGAGCGTGAGCAGTTCTTC	CASSLAEREQFF	NA	TRBV11-1	TRBJ2-1	NA
TGTGCCAGTAGAGGGGACTACACTTCGGATGAGCAGTTCTTC	CASRGDYTSDEQFF	NA	TRBV19	TRBJ2-1	TRBD2
TGTGCCAGCTCAACAGGGAGTAGCCCCACAGATACGCAGTATTTT	CASSTGSSPTDTQYF	NA	TRBV19	TRBJ2-3	NA
TGTGCCAGCAGCGTACTCTCAGGGGGTAATGAAAAACTGTTTTTT	CASSVLSGGNEKLFF	NA	TRBV9	TRBJ1-4	TRBD1
TGCGCCAGCTCCCAGGGGCACGCTGAGCAGTTCTTC	CASSQGHAEQFF	few	TRBV10-2	TRBJ2-1	NA
TGTGCCAGTAGTATGGGCAGGGGGCGCGCTGCTTTCTTT	CASSMGRGRAAFF	NA	TRBV19	TRBJ1-1	TRBD1
TGTGCCATCAGTGAGTCTCCTAGTCAAGAGACCCAGTACTTC	CAISESPSQETQYF	NA	TRBV10-3	TRBJ2-5	NA
TGCGCCAGCAGCCAAGATTGGGGGCGACAAGAGACCCAGTACTTC	CASSQDWGRQETQYF	NA	TRBV4-1	TRBJ2-5	NA
TGTGCCAGCAGCATAGGAGGGGTCTTAGACACTGAAGCTTTCTTT	CASSIGGVLDTEAFF	NA	TRBV28	TRBJ1-1	NA
TGCAGCGTTGACGGGACAGGGGGCAGGGCTGAAGCTTTCTTT	CSVDGTGGRAEAFF	few	TRBV29-1	TRBJ1-1	TRBD1
TGTGCCAGCAACCGACAGGGTTGGGAGACCCAGTACTTC	CASNRQGWETQYF	NA	TRBV6-1	TRBJ2-5	TRBD1
TGTGCCAGCAAAGGTAGCGGGACGGCTAGTTTTTTT	CASKGSGTASFF	NA	TRBV11-2	TRBJ2-2	TRBD2
TGTGCCAGCAGTGAAGGAACAGGTTCCGGGGCCAACGTCCTGACTTTC	CASSEGTGSGANVLTF	NA	TRBV6-1	TRBJ2-6	NA
TGTGCCAGCAGCTTAAGGGCGCGGGACCACAGAACAGATACGCAGTATTTT	CASSLRARDHRTDTQYF	NA	TRBV7-3	TRBJ2-3	NA
TGTGCCAGCAGTTTTCCCCCCAGCTCCTACAATGAGCAGTTCTTC	CASSFPPSSYNEQFF	NA	TRBV28	TRBJ2-1	NA
TGTGCCAGTAGTATAATTATAGGGGGTGGTCAGCCCCAGCATTTT	CASSIIIGGGQPQHF	NA	TRBV19	TRBJ1-5	NA
TGTGCCAGTGGGGTGCGGGGGATAACAGATACGCAGTATTTT	CASGVRGITDTQYF	NA	TRBV27	TRBJ2-3	TRBD2
TGTGCCAGCAGCGTAGCTTTGGCTAGCGGGAGAGGTGCAGATACGCAGTATTTT	CASSVALASGRGADTQYF	once	TRBV9	TRBJ2-3	TRBD2
TGTGCCAGCTCACCCCTTTTGGCCGGGGTTTACAATGAGCAGTTCTTC	CASSPLLAGVYNEQFF	NA	TRBV18	TRBJ2-1	NA
TGCGCCAGCAGACCGGACGGGGGGTACACTGAAGCTTTCTTT	CASRPDGGYTEAFF	NA	TRBV5-1	TRBJ1-1	NA
TGTGCCAGCAGTTCTGGGCTAGCTATGGACACCGGGGAGCTGTTTTTT	CASSSGLAMDTGELFF	NA	TRBV2	TRBJ2-2	NA
TGTGCCAGCAGTGAACAGGCGGGACGCACCGGGGAGCTGTTTTTT	CASSEQAGRTGELFF	NA	TRBV2	TRBJ2-2	NA
TGCGCCAGCAGCCCCCGACAGCCCACTGAAGCTTTCTTT	CASSPRQPTEAFF	NA	TRBV5-1	TRBJ1-1	NA
TGCGCCAGCAGCTTGGAAACCCCCGGGAACACCGGGGAGCTGTTTTTT	CASSLETPGNTGELFF	NA	TRBV5-1	TRBJ2-2	NA